Below are 26 T cell receptor beta chains sequenced from a single sample in a study of technical replicates of blood from a handful of donors. Generated by immunoSEQ multiplex PCR, the TCRdb table keeps only in-frame clones and is missing some. The sample contains approximately 70,000 clones, around 95% of which appear only once. The sample comprised T cells isolated from PBMCs. Receptor source: a human donor in good health.

The CDR3 DNA follows: TGCGCCAGCAGCAAAGGACAGGGGCTTCAAGAGACCCAGTACTTC. This sequence encodes CASSKGQGLQETQYF. The chain employs TRBV4-1 and TRBJ2-5; 9 bases match TRBD1. Germline lookup yields CDR1 MGHRA and CDR2 YSYEKL. The J segment lost 2 bases and the V segment lost 5 bases, leaving 6 bases of the junction unmatched. This CDR3 is 15 amino acids long.

This chain links TRBV5-1 with TRBJ1-3; 8 bases are a match to TRBD1. Unmatched junction bases numbered 4, after V lost 2 bases and J lost 6 bases. The length of the CDR3 is 14 residues. CDR1 and CDR2 from the germline V gene are SGHRS and YFSETQ. The CDR3 region has the DNA TGCGCCAGCAGCTTTGGGGACAGGCAAAACACCATATATTTT. The encoded protein is CASSFGDRQNTIYF.

The chain employs TRBV5-1 and TRBJ2-7; 7 nucleotides agree with TRBD1. Per germline, CDR1 SGHRS and CDR2 YFSETQ. The trim removed 4 bases at V and 0 bases at J, leaving 4 bases unmatched. This CDR3 has 14 amino acids. The DNA for the CDR3 is TGCGCCAGCAGCCGTCAGGGGGACTCCTACGAGCAGTACTTC. Amino acids: CASSRQGDSYEQYF.

V usage is TRBV5-1 and J usage is TRBJ1-4; maybe TRBD1 (6 bases). The CDR3 covers 17 residues. Germline V gene sequence: CDR1 SGHRS, CDR2 YFSETQ. With 0 bases removed from V and 4 bases from J, the gap between germline ends came to 16 bases. The CDR3 protein is CASSLGVGGSFNEKLFF. For the CDR3, the DNA is TGCGCCAGCAGCTTGGGGGTTGGGGGCTCCTTTAATGAAAAACTGTTTTTT.

V is TRBV4-1 and J is TRBJ2-2; 7 positions agree with TRBD2. Trimming removed 3 bases from V and 6 bases from J; junction bases left unmatched: 10. Germline V gene sequence: CDR1 MGHRA, CDR2 YSYEKL. This CDR3 has 16 amino acids. The CDR3 loop reads CASSQVGRGSAGELFF. CDR3 DNA: TGCGCCAGCAGCCAGGTTGGGAGGGGATCGGCCGGGGAGCTGTTTTTT.

This chain uses TRBV6-1 with TRBJ2-1; D is perhaps TRBD2 (6 bases). Trimming removed 6 bases from V and 3 bases from J, with 12 bases in between. The CDR3 loop spans 14 amino acids. Germline CDR1 MNHNS, CDR2 SASEGT. The CDR3 spells CASSALASYNEQFF. In DNA, the CDR3 is TGTGCCAGCAGCGCTCTAGCGAGCTACAATGAGCAGTTCTTC.

The V call is TRBV6-1, the J call TRBJ1-2, with D perhaps TRBD1 (6 bases). Trimming stripped 10 bases from V and 8 bases from J, with 17 bases between. Germline CDR1 is MNHNS and CDR2 is SASEGT. The CDR3 covers 12 residues. The DNA for the CDR3 is TGTGCCACCCGTGTCGAGCAGGGGGGCTACACCTTC. Translation: CATRVEQGGYTF.

V is TRBV19 and J is TRBJ1-1; the D is unclear. The CDR3 sequence is 14 residues long. In germline, CDR1 is LNHDA, CDR2 SQIVND (reference sequence). Trimming took 1 base from V and 0 from J, leaving 6 bases between them. The CDR3 sequence: CASSIALMNTEAFF. The CDR3 DNA is TGTGCCAGTAGTATAGCACTTATGAACACTGAAGCTTTCTTT.

This clone has a single count. V usage is TRBV6-6 and J usage is TRBJ2-1; 7 bases map to TRBD1. Trimming at V came to 6 bases and at J to 3 bases, leaving 8 bases not matched to a gene. The CDR3 has 15 residues. Germline CDR1 and CDR2: MNHNY and SVGAGI (reference sequence). CDR3: CASSLRDSNYNEQFF. Here the CDR3 DNA reads TGTGCCAGCAGCCTCCGGGACAGCAACTACAATGAGCAGTTCTTC.

The V and J genes are TRBV5-6 and TRBJ2-6; tentatively, D is TRBD1 (5 bases). CDR1 SGHDT and CDR2 YYEEEE come from the germline V gene. This CDR3 has 15 amino acids. V was cut by 0 bases and J by 1 base, with 5 bases left in between. As DNA, the CDR3 is TGTGCCAGCAGCTTGGGACAGTCTGGGGCCAACGTCCTGACTTTC. This codes for CASSLGQSGANVLTF.

This clone was counted once. The V call is TRBV5-6, the J call TRBJ2-1, with TRBD2 identical over 8 bases. J gave up 6 bases and V 3 bases, and 14 bases lay outside the gene matches. The CDR3 length is 17 residues. Germline CDR1 SGHDT, CDR2 YYEEEE. The CDR3 region is CASSSMAGGTLLNEQFF. The CDR3 coding sequence is TGTGCCAGCAGCTCGATGGCGGGAGGAACCCTACTCAATGAGCAGTTCTTC.

CDR3: CASSPQGTGRYEQYF. The CDR3 DNA reads TGTGCCAGCAGTCCACAGGGGACAGGGAGGTACGAGCAGTACTTC. The J gene is TRBJ2-7, the V gene TRBV6-5; TRBD1 agrees at 9 bases. Germline CDR1 MNHEY, CDR2 SVGAGI. The ends lost 5 bases at V and 4 bases at J; junction bases unmatched: 9. This CDR3 is 15 amino acids long.

The rearrangement uses TRBV29-1 and TRBJ1-1, with 7 bases lining up with TRBD1. The CDR3 has 14 amino acids. With V trimmed by 8 bases and J by 6 bases, 15 bases remained unmatched. Germline CDR1 reads SQVTM; CDR2 reads ANQGSEA. The CDR3 reads CSYNRGKGVAEAFF. DNA of the CDR3: TGCAGCTACAACAGGGGCAAAGGTGTCGCTGAAGCTTTCTTT. Drawing the rest from reference TRBV29-1 and TRBJ1-1, the complete variable domain is SAVISQKPSRDICQRGTSLTIQCQVDSQVTMMFWYRQQPGQSLTLIATANQGSEATYESGFVIDKFPISRPNLTFSTLTVSNMSPEDSSIYLCSYNRGKGVAEAFFGQGTRLTVV.

This clone has a single count. The chain carries TRBV6-6 and TRBJ1-5; 7 positions agree with TRBD1. CDR3 length equals 13 residues. Germline V gene data show CDR1 as MNHNY and CDR2 as SVGAGI (reference sequence). Germline trimming cut 6 bases from V and 4 bases from J; bases unmatched to any gene: 3. CDR3 nucleotide sequence: TGTGCCAGCAGAACGACAGGGAATCAGCCCCAGCATTTT. Translating it yields CASRTTGNQPQHF.

V and J are TRBV11-1 and TRBJ1-2, with D unresolved. V dropped 3 bases and J dropped 6 bases, with 23 bases sitting between them. The CDR3 runs to 17 residues. Germline V gene data show CDR1 as SGHAT and CDR2 as FQDESV (reference sequence). DNA for the CDR3: TGTGCCAGCAGCTTTACCGGTTGGGCCGGGGATGGTGATGGCTACACCTTC. This translates into CASSFTGWAGDGDGYTF.

CDR3 sequence (DNA): TGCGCCAGCAGCCAAGGGCGGGGATTAGACAGGGGTGGCGGCTACACCTTC. Translating it yields CASSQGRGLDRGGGYTF. This chain joins TRBV4-1 and TRBJ1-2, with 8 bases that match TRBD1. The CDR3 has 17 residues. Germline CDR1 reads MGHRA; CDR2 reads YSYEKL. The junction had 15 bases not matched to a gene; V was cut back by 1 base and J by 8 bases.

The chain links TRBV6-4 to TRBJ2-3; D gene uncertain. Germline lookup yields CDR1 MRHNA and CDR2 SNTAGT. This CDR3 has 14 residues. The ends were cut back, 6 bases at V and 3 bases at J, with 13 bases in the middle. CDR3 coding DNA: TGTGCCAGCAGACCGAGGTTTGGTACAGATACGCAGTATTTT. Its translation: CASRPRFGTDTQYF.

The chain employs TRBV6-1 and TRBJ1-5; TRBD1 matches at 7 bases. The CDR3 is 15 residues long. Germline trimming cut 7 bases from V and 4 bases from J; bases unmatched to any gene: 10. Germline V CDR1 and CDR2: MNHNS, SASEGT. CDR3 loop: CASTPGVGQNQPQHF. Written as DNA, the CDR3 is TGTGCCAGCACCCCAGGGGTGGGACAGAATCAGCCCCAGCATTTT.

The chain employs TRBV5-1 and TRBJ2-5; maybe TRBD1 (6 bases). Deletions cut 0 bases from V and 4 bases from J, with 13 bases between. Germline V gene lookup returns CDR1 SGHRS and CDR2 YFSETQ. CDR3 length: 15 residues. The CDR3 reads CASSLGQATIETQYF. The CDR3 DNA reads as TGCGCCAGCAGCTTGGGACAGGCGACAATAGAGACCCAGTACTTC.

The V gene is TRBV11-3, the J gene TRBJ2-2; possible D gene TRBD2, 6 bases. CDR1 SGHNT and CDR2 YENEEA come from the germline V gene. V lost 3 bases to trimming and J lost 6 bases, with 17 bases between them. The CDR3 consists of 16 residues. CDR3 bases: TGTGCCAGCAGCTTTTGGTCGGAGGGAAGGGCCGGGGAGCTGTTTTTT. Translated: CASSFWSEGRAGELFF.

The chain carries TRBV7-8 and TRBJ2-3; maybe TRBD1 (6 bases). This CDR3 has 15 amino acids. The V end was cut by 2 bases, the J end by 2 bases, with 11 bases between. Germline V gives CDR1 SGHVS, CDR2 FQNEAQ. CDR3 sequence (DNA): TGTGCCAGCAGCTTAAAAACAGGGCTCACAGATACGCAGTATTTT. This sequence encodes CASSLKTGLTDTQYF.

This sequence joins TRBV5-4 and TRBJ2-7, with 7 bases that match TRBD2. The CDR3 is 14 residues long. After removal of 3 bases from V and 2 bases from J, the junction contained 5 bases not matched to a gene. Looked up from germline, CDR1 is SGHNT and CDR2 is YYREEE (reference sequence). The CDR3 loop reads CASSSAGTTYEQYF. CDR3 bases: TGTGCCAGCAGCTCAGCCGGGACTACCTACGAGCAGTACTTC.

This chain joins TRBV6-5 and TRBJ1-4; 11 positions agree with TRBD1. CDR1 and CDR2 from the germline V gene are MNHEY and SVGAGI. CDR3 length: 15 residues. V trimming: 5 bases; J trimming: 7 bases; junction bases outside the gene matches: 6. The CDR3 sequence is CASSPRTGGVEKLFF. The CDR3 bases are TGTGCCAGCAGTCCCAGGACAGGGGGCGTTGAAAAACTGTTTTTT.

The chain is built from TRBV15 and TRBJ2-7; TRBD1 might be the D (5 bases). The length of the CDR3 is 18 residues. CDR1 is LNHNV and CDR2 is YYDKDF in the germline V gene (reference sequence). V dropped 3 bases and J dropped 6 bases, with 27 bases sitting between them. The CDR3 region is CATSRARYTSPNTGEQYF. DNA of the CDR3: TGTGCCACCAGCAGGGCCCGATACACCTCACCCAACACAGGCGAGCAGTACTTC.

The rearrangement uses TRBV6-5 and TRBJ2-7; D perhaps matches TRBD1 (6 bases). The germline V and J ends were trimmed by 0 bases and 5 bases, with 17 bases remaining between them. The CDR3 runs 16 residues. From germline, CDR1 is MNHEY and CDR2 SVGAGI. DNA for the CDR3: TGTGCCAGCAGTTACTCCCGAAAACAGGGAATCAACGAGCAGTACTTC. This translates into CASSYSRKQGINEQYF.

The chain is built from TRBV5-1 and TRBJ1-2; the match to TRBD1 covers 7 bases. Germline loops: CDR1 SGHRS, CDR2 YFSETQ. The V gene end was trimmed by 1 base and the J gene end by 4 bases; junction bases not matched to a gene: 10. CDR3 length: 16 amino acids. DNA for the CDR3: TGCGCCAGCAGCTTGACCCCGAGACAGGGAGGCTATGGCTACACCTTC. Translated: CASSLTPRQGGYGYTF.